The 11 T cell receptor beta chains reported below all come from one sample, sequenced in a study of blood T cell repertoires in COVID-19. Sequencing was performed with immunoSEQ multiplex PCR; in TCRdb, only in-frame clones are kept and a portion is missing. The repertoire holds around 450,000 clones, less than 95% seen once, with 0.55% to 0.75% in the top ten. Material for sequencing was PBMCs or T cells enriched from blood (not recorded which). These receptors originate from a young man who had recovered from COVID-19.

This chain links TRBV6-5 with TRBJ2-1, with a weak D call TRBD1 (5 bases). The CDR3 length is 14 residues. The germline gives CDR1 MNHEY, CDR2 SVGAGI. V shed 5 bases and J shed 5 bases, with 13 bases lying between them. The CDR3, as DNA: TGTGCCAGCAGTAAATCGACAGTCAACAATGAGCAGTTCTTC. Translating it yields CASSKSTVNNEQFF.

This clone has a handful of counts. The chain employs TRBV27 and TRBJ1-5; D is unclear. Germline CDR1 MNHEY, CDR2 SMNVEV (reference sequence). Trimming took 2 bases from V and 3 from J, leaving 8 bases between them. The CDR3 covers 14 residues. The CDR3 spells CASSLAAVNQPQHF. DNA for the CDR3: TGTGCCAGCAGTTTAGCCGCAGTCAATCAGCCCCAGCATTTT.

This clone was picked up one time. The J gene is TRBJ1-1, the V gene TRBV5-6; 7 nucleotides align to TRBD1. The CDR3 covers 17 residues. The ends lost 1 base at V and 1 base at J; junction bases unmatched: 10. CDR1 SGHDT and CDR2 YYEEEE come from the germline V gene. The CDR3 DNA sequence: TGTGCCAGCAGCTTGACCGGGACAGCCTCTTGGAACACTGAAGCTTTCTTT. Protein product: CASSLTGTASWNTEAFF. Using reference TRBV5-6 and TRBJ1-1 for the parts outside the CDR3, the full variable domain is DAGVTQSPTHLIKTRGQQVTLRCSPKSGHDTVSWYQQALGQGPQFIFQYYEEEERQRGNFPDRFSGHQFPNYSSELNVNALLLGDSALYLCASSLTGTASWNTEAFFGQGTRLTVV.

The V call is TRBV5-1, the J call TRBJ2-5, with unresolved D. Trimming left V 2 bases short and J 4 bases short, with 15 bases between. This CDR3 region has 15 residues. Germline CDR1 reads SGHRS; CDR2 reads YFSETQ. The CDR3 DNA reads TGCGCCAGCAGCTTAGGATTGGAGTTAGCAGAGACCCAGTACTTC. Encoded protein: CASSLGLELAETQYF.

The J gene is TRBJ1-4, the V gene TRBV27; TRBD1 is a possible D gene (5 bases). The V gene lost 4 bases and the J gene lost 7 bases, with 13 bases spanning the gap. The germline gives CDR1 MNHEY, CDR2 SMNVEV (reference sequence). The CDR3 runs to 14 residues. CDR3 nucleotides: TGTGCCAGCAGTTCTGGGGGGATCGGTGAAAAACTGTTTTTT. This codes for CASSSGGIGEKLFF.

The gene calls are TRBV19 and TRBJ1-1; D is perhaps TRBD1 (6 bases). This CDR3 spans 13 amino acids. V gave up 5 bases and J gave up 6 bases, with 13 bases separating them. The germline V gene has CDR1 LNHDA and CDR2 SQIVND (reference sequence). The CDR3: CASSQAGAPEAFF. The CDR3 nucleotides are TGTGCCAGTAGTCAGGCAGGGGCGCCTGAAGCTTTCTTT.

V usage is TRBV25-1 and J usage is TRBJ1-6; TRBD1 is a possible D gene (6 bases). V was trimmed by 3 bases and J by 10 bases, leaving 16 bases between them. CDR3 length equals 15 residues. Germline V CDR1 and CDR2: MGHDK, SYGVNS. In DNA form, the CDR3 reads TGTGCCAGCAGTGACGGGGGGGGGCAACACTCACCCCTCCACTTT. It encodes CASSDGGGQHSPLHF.

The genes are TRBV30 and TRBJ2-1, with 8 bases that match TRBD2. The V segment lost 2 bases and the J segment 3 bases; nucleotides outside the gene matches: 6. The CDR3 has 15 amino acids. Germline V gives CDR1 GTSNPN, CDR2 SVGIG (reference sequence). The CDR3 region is CAWSPRLAGYNEQFF. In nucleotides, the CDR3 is TGTGCCTGGAGTCCAAGGCTAGCGGGCTACAATGAGCAGTTCTTC.

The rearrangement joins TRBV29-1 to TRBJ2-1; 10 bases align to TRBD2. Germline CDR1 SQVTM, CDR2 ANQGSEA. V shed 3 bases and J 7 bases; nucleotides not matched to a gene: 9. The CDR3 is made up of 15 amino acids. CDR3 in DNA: TGCAGCGTTGACGGGTATAGCGGGAGGTGGAATGAGCAGTTCTTC. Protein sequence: CSVDGYSGRWNEQFF.

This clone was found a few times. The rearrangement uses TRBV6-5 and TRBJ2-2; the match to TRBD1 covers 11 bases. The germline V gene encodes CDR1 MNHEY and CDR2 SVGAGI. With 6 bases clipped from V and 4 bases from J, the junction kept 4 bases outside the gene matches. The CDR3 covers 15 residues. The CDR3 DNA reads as TGTGCCAGCAGCTCCGGGACAGGGGGCACCGGGGAGCTGTTTTTT. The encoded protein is CASSSGTGGTGELFF.

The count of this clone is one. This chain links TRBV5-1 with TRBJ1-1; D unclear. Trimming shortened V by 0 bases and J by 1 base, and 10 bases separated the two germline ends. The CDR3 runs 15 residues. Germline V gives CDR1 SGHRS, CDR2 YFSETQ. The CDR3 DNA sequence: TGCGCCAGCAGCTTGGGGGCGAGAGCGAACACTGAAGCTTTCTTT. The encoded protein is CASSLGARANTEAFF. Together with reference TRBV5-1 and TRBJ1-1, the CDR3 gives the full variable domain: KAGVTQTPRYLIKTRGQQVTLSCSPISGHRSVSWYQQTPGQGLQFLFEYFSETQRNKGNFPGRFSGRQFSNSRSEMNVSTLELGDSALYLCASSLGARANTEAFFGQGTRLTVV.